This T cell receptor (beta chain) was recorded in a study of Graves' ophthalmopathy and Graves' hyperthyroidism. Moderate-to-severe activity, CAS ≥3, NOSPECS ≥4 and a duration under 3 months were seen in donors with ophthalmopathy. Germline CDR1 SGHTA, CDR2 FQGNSA. This CDR3 comprises 15 residues. Trimming removed 4 bases from V and 2 bases from J; junction bases left unmatched: 7. Study results and caveats: Detection in blood was also observed for most expanded thyroid clonotypes above 0.001 frequency. A 13-signature model separated ophthalmopathy from stable hyperthyroidism, about 88% sensitivity, around 81% specificity.

For repertoire sequencing, the TCR beta CDR3 regions were amplified from RNA transcripts. HTBI primers served in a first-round RT-PCR, which a second-round multiplex PCR followed. TCRdb re-called the multiplex PCR reads through MiXCR, storing one row per CDR3 protein. The sample carries hundreds of thousands of distinct CDR3 sequences, roughly 41% recorded once. This clonotype has only a few counts. Its specificity is unknown. This TCR came from an adult man with Graves' ophthalmopathy. Sequenced: peripheral blood. J is TRBJ2-7 and V is TRBV7-2, with 8 bases lining up with TRBD2. CDR3 protein: CASSSVPGLAYEQYF. The CDR3 bases are TGTGCCAGCAGCTCCGTCCCGGGACTAGCCTACGAGCAGTACTTC.